These 23 T cell receptor beta chains originate from one sample sequenced in a study of Graves' ophthalmopathy and Graves' hyperthyroidism. Amplification of TCR beta CDR3 regions used RNA transcripts. An opening RT-PCR round employed HTBI primers and preceded a second-round multiplex PCR. TCRdb passed the multiplex PCR reads through MiXCR, listing each CDR3 protein once. Here the sample spans about 480,000 distinct CDR3 sequences, approximately 14% being singletons. Sequencing was performed on blood. The receptors here all came from a woman in her twenties or thirties with Graves' ophthalmopathy.

In this sample, this clonotype turned up many times. The rearrangement uses TRBV2 and TRBJ1-1; D is unresolved. V was trimmed by 3 bases and J by 4 bases, leaving 6 bases between them. Germline V lookup: CDR1 SNHLY, CDR2 FYNNEI. This CDR3 comprises 12 residues. CDR3 residues: CASSDGPTEAFF. The DNA for the CDR3 is TGTGCCAGCAGTGACGGTCCCACTGAAGCTTTCTTT.

This clonotype was picked up many times. The rearrangement links TRBV6-1 to TRBJ1-5; 9 nucleotides align to TRBD1. Looked up from germline, CDR1 is MNHNS and CDR2 is SASEGT. V lost 5 bases, J lost 1 base, and 6 bases stayed unmatched. This CDR3 has 16 amino acids. The CDR3 reads CASSPRTGVSNQPQHF. Here the CDR3 DNA reads TGTGCCAGCAGTCCGAGGACAGGGGTCAGCAATCAGCCCCAGCATTTT.

This clonotype was seen many times. The V gene is TRBV28, the J gene TRBJ2-7, with 8 bases lining up with TRBD1. The CDR3 has 14 amino acids. V lost 5 bases and J lost 7; bases outside the gene matches: 10. Germline CDR1 and CDR2: MDHEN and SYDVKM. CDR3 loop: CASSRGGQVEEQYF. Here the CDR3 DNA reads TGTGCCAGCAGTCGAGGGGGACAGGTTGAAGAGCAGTACTTC.

This clonotype was observed at least ten times. The CDR3 spells CASTQSSGTQYF. CDR3 in DNA: TGTGCCAGCACCCAAAGCAGTGGGACCCAGTACTTC. The chain joins TRBV12-3 or TRBV12-4 to TRBJ2-5; D is unresolved. This CDR3 comprises 12 residues. V was clipped by 7 bases and J by 7 bases, with 13 bases between them.

This clonotype was seen ten or more times. The rearrangement joins TRBV6-5 to TRBJ1-2; no clear D. Trimming pared 0 bases from V and 8 bases from J, leaving 19 bases between. Per germline, CDR1 MNHEY and CDR2 SVGAGI. This CDR3 is built from 16 residues. The CDR3 DNA is TGTGCCAGCAGTTACTCTTCGGTTTTAGGGATGGACGGCTACACCTTC. Translation gives CASSYSSVLGMDGYTF.

This clonotype was counted ten times or more. CDR3 protein: CASSIGTRPYEQYF. The CDR3 DNA follows: TGTGCCAGCAGTATTGGGACTAGACCCTACGAGCAGTACTTC. The chain carries TRBV28 and TRBJ2-7, with 8 bases lining up with TRBD2. The CDR3 loop spans 14 amino acids. The germline V gene has CDR1 MDHEN and CDR2 SYDVKM. J lost 2 bases, V lost 5 bases, and 5 bases had no gene match.

This clonotype was found many times. This sequence joins TRBV7-8 and TRBJ2-5; 14 bases map to TRBD2. The CDR3 consists of 17 residues. Germline loops: CDR1 SGHVS, CDR2 FQNEAQ. The V gene end was trimmed by 5 bases and the J gene end by 3 bases; junction bases not matched to a gene: 8. CDR3: CASSNRLAGGPEETQYF. CDR3 DNA: TGTGCCAGCAGCAACCGACTAGCGGGAGGGCCCGAAGAGACCCAGTACTTC. Filled out from reference TRBV7-8 and TRBJ2-5, the complete variable domain reads GAGVSQSPRYKVAKRGQDVALRCDPISGHVSLFWYQQALGQGPEFLTYFQNEAQLDKSGLPSDRFFAERPEGSVSTLKIQRTQQEDSAVYLCASSNRLAGGPEETQYFGPGTRLLVL.

Notes on this clonotype: This sequence may be a read error, since a much larger clone differs from it by one base. The rearrangement joins TRBV20-1 to TRBJ2-6; possibly TRBD1 for D (5 bases). There are 16 residues in the CDR3. The germline CDR1 and CDR2 sequences are DFQATT and SNEGSKA (reference sequence). The CDR3 DNA sequence: TGCAGTGCTAGAAGAGACAGATCGTCTGGGGTCAACGTCCTGACTTTC. This encodes CSARRDRSSGVNVLTF.

In regard to this clonotype: This may be a read error, as it is one base from a much larger clone. The chain combines TRBV6-1 with TRBJ1-6; 7 positions match TRBD1. The length of the CDR3 is 13 residues. From germline, CDR1 is MNHNS and CDR2 SASEGT. The CDR3 region has the DNA TGTGCCAGCAGCGACAGGGTGAATTCACACCTCCACTTT. Translation: CASSDRVNSHLHF.

This clonotype has ten or more counts. In DNA, the CDR3 is TGTGCCAGCAGCTTAACAGGGGCTCGCGAGCTGTTTTTT. Translated: CASSLTGARELFF. V gene TRBV7-3 combines with J gene TRBJ2-2, with D perhaps matching TRBD1 (5 bases). Germline values: CDR1 SGHTA, CDR2 FQGTGA. V lost 0 bases and J 11 bases, leaving 10 bases between the germline ends. This CDR3 contains 13 residues.

In this sample, this clonotype turned up many times. The CDR3 spells CATSERDRGELSGYTF. CDR3 nucleotide sequence: TGTGCCACCAGTGAGCGGGACAGGGGAGAGCTCTCTGGCTACACCTTC. This chain links TRBV24-1 with TRBJ1-2, with TRBD1 identical over 10 bases. The CDR3 runs 16 residues. The V gene end was trimmed by 4 bases and the J gene end by 7 bases; junction bases not matched to a gene: 11. CDR1 and CDR2 (germline): KGHDR, SFDVKD.

This clonotype occurred many times. Germline and junction disagree at one end, which may indicate a read error. The rearrangement joins TRBV6-2 or TRBV6-3 to TRBJ1-5; D gene uncertain. The CDR3 is 13 amino acids. The germline CDR1 and CDR2 sequences are MNHEY and SVGEGT. For the CDR3, the DNA is TGTACCAGCAACGAGGTTAGCAATCAGCCCCAGCATTTT. Protein: CTSNEVSNQPQHF.

In the case of this clonotype: Being one base from a much bigger clone, this may be a read error. This chain links TRBV5-4 with TRBJ1-2; no reliable D call. The length of the CDR3 is 15 residues. Germline V lookup: CDR1 SGHNT, CDR2 YYREEE (reference sequence). CDR3 coding DNA: TGTGCCAGCATCTTGGGCAGGCCCACCCTATATGGCTACACCTTC. It translates to CASILGRPTLYGYTF.

At least ten counts were recorded for this clonotype. This sequence joins TRBV5-1 and TRBJ1-1, with 8 nucleotides matching TRBD1. Germline trimming cut 4 bases from V and 7 bases from J; bases unmatched to any gene: 12. Germline-derived CDR1 and CDR2 are SGHRS and YFSETQ. The length of the CDR3 is 15 residues. CDR3 DNA sequence: TGCGCCAGCAGCCTGGTCGCAGGGGGCTTTGATGAAGCTTTCTTT. It yields the protein CASSLVAGGFDEAFF.

The rearrangement uses TRBV12-3 or TRBV12-4 and TRBJ1-6; D unresolved. V was shortened by 6 bases and J by 5 bases, with 17 bases between the two germline ends. This CDR3 region has 16 residues. CDR3: CASSRSGTGHNSPLHF. In DNA, the CDR3 is TGTGCCAGCAGCCGCTCGGGAACCGGCCATAATTCACCCCTCCACTTT.

This clonotype has ten or more counts. The chain combines TRBV7-2 with TRBJ1-5; 8 bases are a match to TRBD1. Per germline, CDR1 SGHTA and CDR2 FQGNSA. V shed 5 bases and J 2 bases; nucleotides not matched to a gene: 2. This CDR3 has 14 residues. The CDR3 DNA reads as TGTGCCAGCAGCAAGGACAGGGGCAATCAGCCCCAGCATTTT. Translating gives CASSKDRGNQPQHF.

Many counts were recorded for this clonotype. A single base separates this from a much larger clone, so it may be a read error. The chain joins TRBV6-1 to TRBJ1-6; TRBD1 is a possible D gene (6 bases). This CDR3 spans 16 amino acids. V was shortened by 2 bases and J by 14 bases, with 22 bases between the two germline ends. From germline, CDR1 is MNHNS and CDR2 SASEGT. The CDR3 DNA sequence: TGTGCCAGCAGTGAAACCCAGGGGTACCCAACCCTCACCCTCCACTTT. Residues: CASSETQGYPTLTLHF.

This clonotype was counted at least ten times. The chain has TRBV6-5 and TRBJ2-7, with 7 positions matching TRBD1. Trimming at V came to 0 bases and at J to 6 bases, leaving 8 bases not matched to a gene. The CDR3 contains 15 residues. Per the germline V gene, CDR1 is MNHEY and CDR2 is SVGAGI. CDR3: CASSYSVTGKGEQYF. The CDR3 nucleotides are TGTGCCAGCAGTTACTCGGTGACAGGGAAAGGCGAGCAGTACTTC.

This clonotype has at least ten counts. V and J are TRBV25-1 and TRBJ1-2; D is perhaps TRBD1 (5 bases). Trimming took 3 bases from V and 4 from J, leaving 15 bases between them. This CDR3 has 15 residues. Per germline, CDR1 MGHDK and CDR2 SYGVNS. Here the CDR3 reads CASSDIGARSYGYTF. The CDR3 DNA reads TGTGCCAGCAGTGACATAGGGGCGCGAAGCTATGGCTACACCTTC.

This clonotype was counted at least ten times. The rearrangement uses TRBV20-1 and TRBJ1-2; D might be TRBD1 (5 bases). Germline V gene sequence: CDR1 DFQATT, CDR2 SNEGSKA (reference sequence). Trimming cost V 0 bases and J 4 bases, with 15 bases left between them. The CDR3 has 15 residues. CDR3 region: CSARDRRGEVYGYTF. Here the CDR3 DNA reads TGCAGTGCTAGAGATCGGCGGGGGGAGGTCTATGGCTACACCTTC.

This clonotype was detected a few times. This may be a read error: a much more frequent sequence differs by one nucleotide. The chain links TRBV11-3 to TRBJ2-5; the D call may be TRBD1 or TRBD2 (5 bases each). The CDR3 has 17 residues. The germline V and J ends were trimmed by 4 bases and 5 bases, with 23 bases remaining between them. Germline V gene lookup returns CDR1 SGHNT and CDR2 YENEEA. CDR3 in DNA: TGTGCCAGCAGCTATCGCTCGGGACGGAAAGAACGGGAGACCCAGTACTTC. Its protein is CASSYRSGRKERETQYF.

This clonotype was counted ten times or more. The J gene is TRBJ1-2, the V gene TRBV29-1; 11 nucleotides match TRBD1. V lost 5 bases and J lost 4; bases outside the gene matches: 12. This CDR3 contains 16 residues. The germline V gene encodes CDR1 SQVTM and CDR2 ANQGSEA. The CDR3 nucleotides are TGCAGCGTTATCAGGACAGGGGGCGAAACGGGCTATGGCTACACCTTC. It is translated as CSVIRTGGETGYGYTF.

This clonotype has a count of ten or more. The V gene is TRBV9, the J gene TRBJ1-5; D gene unclear. From germline, CDR1 is SGDLS and CDR2 YYNGEE. CDR3 length: 16 amino acids. V gave up 4 bases and J gave up 2 bases, with 16 bases separating them. The CDR3 reads CASSKEGDGGNQPQHF. The DNA for the CDR3 is TGTGCCAGCAGCAAGGAAGGAGATGGAGGCAATCAGCCCCAGCATTTT.